The 10 T cell receptor beta chains presented below share a single source sample, sequenced in a study of regulatory T cells in long-lasting Graves disease. This sample's time point: persistent/refractory GD, antithyroid drugs over 5 years with positive TRAb. Construction of the TCR library relied on RNA isolated from PBMCs. Arm-PCR of CDR3 regions and iRepertoire HTBI primers were the basis on which TCR beta libraries were built. TCRdb itself ran the multiplex PCR reads through MiXCR, one entry per CDR3 protein. Of 600,000 to 850,000 distinct CDR3 sequences listed, 25% to 35% are singletons. The starting material was peripheral blood mononuclear cells (PBMCs), obtained when the disease was refractory, from a patient treated with antithyroid drugs. Every receptor here comes from a female donor with Graves disease.

The genes are TRBV20-1 and TRBJ2-2; TRBD2 matches at 10 bases. Germline V gives CDR1 DFQATT, CDR2 SNEGSKA (reference sequence). V lost 6 bases, J lost 3 bases, and 7 bases stayed unmatched. CDR3 length: 15 residues. CDR3 DNA: TGCAGTGCCGCACCACTAGCGGGGTACACCGGGGAGCTGTTTTTT. This encodes CSAAPLAGYTGELFF.

This clonotype has only a few counts. The chain couples TRBV5-6 to TRBJ2-7; D might be TRBD2 (5 bases). Germline V gene data show CDR1 as SGHDT and CDR2 as YYEEEE. The CDR3 has 15 amino acids. Trimming removed 5 bases from V and 3 bases from J, with 18 bases in between. The DNA for the CDR3 is TGTGCCAGCAGGGAGGAAGATCGCCCGATCTACGAGCAGTACTTC. Translation gives CASREEDRPIYEQYF. Full variable domain (remainder filled in from reference TRBV5-6 and TRBJ2-7): DAGVTQSPTHLIKTRGQQVTLRCSPKSGHDTVSWYQQALGQGPQFIFQYYEEEERQRGNFPDRFSGHQFPNYSSELNVNALLLGDSALYLCASREEDRPIYEQYFGPGTRLTVT.

V usage is TRBV12-5 and J usage is TRBJ1-1; no reliable D call. Trimming removed 6 bases from V and 1 base from J, with 12 bases in between. CDR3 length: 14 amino acids. Germline V gives CDR1 LGHNT, CDR2 FRNRAP. The CDR3 reads CASGKGNRNTEAFF. The DNA of the CDR3 is TGTGCTAGTGGCAAAGGAAACAGGAACACTGAAGCTTTCTTT.

The chain couples TRBV12-3 or TRBV12-4 to TRBJ2-7; D gene unclear. This CDR3 has 11 residues. V lost 6 bases and J 6 bases, leaving 9 bases between the germline ends. The CDR3 sequence: CASSLPGEQYF. CDR3 nucleotides: TGTGCCAGCAGCTTACCGGGCGAGCAGTACTTC.

This rearrangement joins TRBV6-1 to TRBJ2-7; weak D call: TRBD2 (8 bases). The V and J ends lost 5 bases and 7 bases respectively, with 21 bases between them. Germline V gene data show CDR1 as MNHNS and CDR2 as SASEGT. The length of the CDR3 is 15 residues. CDR3 amino acids: CASSPPGRGLREQYF. For the CDR3, the DNA is TGTGCCAGCAGTCCCCCCGGGAGGGGGCTACGGGAGCAGTACTTC.

This clonotype was seen ten or more times. This rearrangement joins TRBV12-3 or TRBV12-4 to TRBJ1-5; D is unresolved. The CDR3 is made up of 13 amino acids. V lost 4 bases and J lost 5, with 9 bases in between. Here the CDR3 reads CASSSTADQPQHF. CDR3 nucleotides: TGTGCCAGCAGTTCGACTGCCGATCAGCCCCAGCATTTT.

This clonotype was counted between two and nine times. This chain links TRBV6-1 with TRBJ1-2; TRBD1 is a possible D gene (6 bases). CDR1 and CDR2 from the germline V gene are MNHNS and SASEGT. Trimming stripped 3 bases from V and 5 bases from J, with 16 bases between. The CDR3 loop spans 15 amino acids. In DNA form, the CDR3 reads TGTGCCAGCAGTGACCGCCCGGACAGTGTTTATGGCTACACCTTC. Translation gives CASSDRPDSVYGYTF.

The sample holds many counts of this clonotype. The chain couples TRBV12-3 or TRBV12-4 to TRBJ1-2, with D perhaps matching TRBD1 (5 bases). Trimming shortened V by 6 bases and J by 5 bases, and 16 bases separated the two germline ends. CDR3 length: 14 residues. The CDR3 here is CASSPSDTGYGYTF. The CDR3 DNA reads TGTGCCAGCAGCCCCTCGGACACCGGTTATGGCTACACCTTC.

This clonotype was picked up many times. The chain recombines TRBV28 with TRBJ1-4, with D uncertain. The CDR3 is 13 residues long. Germline lookup yields CDR1 MDHEN and CDR2 SYDVKM. V was cut by 4 bases and J by 0 bases, with 3 bases left in between. The CDR3 reads CASSSPTNEKLFF. In DNA form, the CDR3 reads TGTGCCAGCAGTTCCCCAACTAATGAAAAACTGTTTTTT. Variable domain in full (rest from reference TRBV28 and TRBJ1-4): DVKVTQSSRYLVKRTGEKVFLECVQDMDHENMFWYRQDPGLGLRLIYFSYDVKMKEKGDIPEGYSVSREKKERFSLILESASTNQTSMYLCASSSPTNEKLFFGSGTQLSVL.

This clonotype was seen only a few times. The rearrangement joins TRBV28 to TRBJ2-2; a possible D gene is TRBD2 (5 bases). The V and J ends lost 10 bases and 5 bases respectively, with 17 bases between them. There are 14 residues in the CDR3. The V gene's germline CDR1 is MDHEN and CDR2 SYDVKM. CDR3 nucleotides: TGTGCCACATGCCAGGTTGGAGGAACCGGGGAGCTGTTTTTT. It yields the protein CATCQVGGTGELFF.